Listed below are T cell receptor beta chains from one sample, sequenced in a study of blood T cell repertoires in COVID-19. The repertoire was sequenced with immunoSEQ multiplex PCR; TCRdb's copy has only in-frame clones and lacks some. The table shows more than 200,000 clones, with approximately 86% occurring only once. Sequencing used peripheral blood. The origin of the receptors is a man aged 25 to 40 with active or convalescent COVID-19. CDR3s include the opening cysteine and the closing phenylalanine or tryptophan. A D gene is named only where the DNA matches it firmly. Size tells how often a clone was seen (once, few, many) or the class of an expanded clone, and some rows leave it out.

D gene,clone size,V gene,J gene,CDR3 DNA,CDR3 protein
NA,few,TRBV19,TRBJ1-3,TGTGCCAGTAGTTCGGACAGACCCTCTTCTGGAAACACCATATATTTT,CASSSDRPSSGNTIYF
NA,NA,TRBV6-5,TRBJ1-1,TGTGCCAGCAGCTATCATACGGAAGCTTTCTTT,CASSYHTEAFF
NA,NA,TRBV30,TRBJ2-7,TGTGCCTGGACCCCAGGGCTCTACTACGAGCAGTACTTC,CAWTPGLYYEQYF
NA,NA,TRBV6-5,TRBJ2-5,TGTGCCAGCAAAACACCGGGCCAAGAGACCCAGTACTTC,CASKTPGQETQYF
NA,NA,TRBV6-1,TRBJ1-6,TGTGCCAGCAGTGCAACAGCCGGGGGTAGCTCCTATAATTCACCCCTCCACTTT,CASSATAGGSSYNSPLHF
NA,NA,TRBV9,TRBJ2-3,TGTGCCAGCAGCGTAGGTCAGAGGAGCACAGATACGCAGTATTTT,CASSVGQRSTDTQYF
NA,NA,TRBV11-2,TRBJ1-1,TGTGCCAGCAGCTACGAGACCATACAGGGAGAAGCTTTCTTT,CASSYETIQGEAFF
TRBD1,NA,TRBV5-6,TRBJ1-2,TGTGCCAGCAGCCACAAACGACAGGGCACGCATGGCTACACCTTC,CASSHKRQGTHGYTF
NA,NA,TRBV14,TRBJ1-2,TGTGCCAGCAGCCCTCGGACCTCAGGGCAAGGCTACACCTTC,CASSPRTSGQGYTF
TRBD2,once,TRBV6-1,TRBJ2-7,TGTGCCACCAAAAAGGGAGGGAATAACTACGAGCAGTACTTC,CATKKGGNNYEQYF
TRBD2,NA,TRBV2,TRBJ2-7,TGTGCCAGCAGGGGAGGGATAGTCTACGAGCAGTACTTC,CASRGGIVYEQYF
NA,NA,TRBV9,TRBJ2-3,TGTGCCAGCAGCGCTGGGGCGGACAGCACAGATACGCAGTATTTT,CASSAGADSTDTQYF
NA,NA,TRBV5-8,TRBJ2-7,TGTGCCAGCACCTTAACAACAGGGGAGGTGGCCTACGAGCAGTACTTC,CASTLTTGEVAYEQYF
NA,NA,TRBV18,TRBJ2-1,TGTGCCAGCTCACCATTGATGGGGGGCTACAATGAGCAGTTCTTC,CASSPLMGGYNEQFF
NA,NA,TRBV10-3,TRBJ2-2,TGTGCCATCGAGAAGGGGCCAGACACCGGGGAGCTGTTTTTT,CAIEKGPDTGELFF
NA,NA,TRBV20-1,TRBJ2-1,TGCAGTGCTCCCGGGACAGAGCAGTTCTTC,CSAPGTEQFF
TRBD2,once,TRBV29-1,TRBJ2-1,TGCAGCGTTGATTGGCGGGGGGGATACAATGAGCAGTTCTTC,CSVDWRGGYNEQFF
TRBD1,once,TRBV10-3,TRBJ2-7,TGTGCCATCAGCGCTACAGGGGCGTACGAGCAGTACTTC,CAISATGAYEQYF
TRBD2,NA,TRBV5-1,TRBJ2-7,TGCGCCAGCAGCTTGGTCGGGGCTAGCGGGGGCTACGAGCAGTACTTC,CASSLVGASGGYEQYF
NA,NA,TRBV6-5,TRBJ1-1,TGTGCCAGCAGTTACTCTGTTGCAGGGAACACTGAAGCTTTCTTT,CASSYSVAGNTEAFF
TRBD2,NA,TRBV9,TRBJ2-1,TGTGCCAGCAGCCCGACTGCTAGCGGGGGCCTTTACAATGAGCAGTTCTTC,CASSPTASGGLYNEQFF
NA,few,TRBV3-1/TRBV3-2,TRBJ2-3,TGTGCCAGCAGCCCGGAGTTTTCAGATACGCAGTATTTT,CASSPEFSDTQYF
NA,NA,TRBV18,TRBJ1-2,TGTGCCAGCTCACCATATCGCGTTTTGGATGGCTACACCTTC,CASSPYRVLDGYTF
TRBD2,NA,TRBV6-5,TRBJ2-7,TGTGCCAGCAGGCGGACTAGCGCAGATTGGTGGTACTTC,CASRRTSADWWYF
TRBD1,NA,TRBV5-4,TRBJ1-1,TGTGCCAGCAGCGAACCGGGACAGGGGGCGAACACTGAAGCTTTCTTT,CASSEPGQGANTEAFF
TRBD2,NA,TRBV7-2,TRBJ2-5,TGTGCCAGCAGCTTAGCGGTCTGGCTAGCGGGAGAGACCCAGTACTTC,CASSLAVWLAGETQYF
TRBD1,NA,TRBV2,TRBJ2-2,TGTGCCAGCAAAGGGACAGGGACGAACACCGGGGAGCTGTTTTTT,CASKGTGTNTGELFF
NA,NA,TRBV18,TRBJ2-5,TGTGCCAGCTCACCACGGGGAGGAGGGGAGACCCAGTACTTC,CASSPRGGGETQYF
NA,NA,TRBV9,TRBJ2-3,TGTGCCAGCAGCCCTCCCGGGGGGCCAGATACGCAGTATTTT,CASSPPGGPDTQYF
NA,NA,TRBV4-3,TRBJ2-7,TGCGCCAGCAGCCAAGCCTTCAGGGCCTACGAGCAGTATTTC,CASSQAFRAYEQYF
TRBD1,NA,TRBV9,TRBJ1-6,TGTGCCAGCAGCGTGACAGGGGATAATTCACCCCTCCACTTT,CASSVTGDNSPLHF
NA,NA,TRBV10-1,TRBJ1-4,TGCGCCAGCATCTTCGCACTCGAGGACAGCCCGGGAACTAATGAAAAACTGTTTTTT,CASIFALEDSPGTNEKLFF
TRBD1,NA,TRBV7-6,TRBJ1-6,TGTGCCAGCAGCTTAGGATCACAGGGGGCCAATTCACCCCTCCACTTT,CASSLGSQGANSPLHF
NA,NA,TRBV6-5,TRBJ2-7,TGTGCCAGCAGTCCCCGGGACATTACCTACGAGCAGTACTTC,CASSPRDITYEQYF
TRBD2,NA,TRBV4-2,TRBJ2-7,TGTGCCAGCAGCCGTCGGGGACTAGCGGGGGGGCCTTCTCCACCCGAGCAGTACTTC,CASSRRGLAGGPSPPEQYF
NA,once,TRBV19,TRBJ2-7,TGTGCCAGTAGTCCCCGGGGGATAGGGAACGAGCAGTACTTC,CASSPRGIGNEQYF
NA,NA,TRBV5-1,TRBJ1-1,TGCGCCAGCAGCAGTGGAGGGGCCCCTGAAGCTTTCTTT,CASSSGGAPEAFF
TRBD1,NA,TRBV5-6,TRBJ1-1,TGTGCCAGCAGCAAGGGACAGGGGATGAACACTGAAGCTTTCTTT,CASSKGQGMNTEAFF
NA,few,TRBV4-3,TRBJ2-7,TGCGCCAGCAGCCAAGAGCCAGGTCTCTACTACGAGCAGTACTTC,CASSQEPGLYYEQYF
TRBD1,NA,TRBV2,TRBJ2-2,TGTGCCAGCAAATTGGACAGGGCAATGAACACCGGGGAGCTGTTTTTT,CASKLDRAMNTGELFF
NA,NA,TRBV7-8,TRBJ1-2,TGTGCCAGCAGCTTAAACAGGGAGGGTTATGGCTACACCTTC,CASSLNREGYGYTF
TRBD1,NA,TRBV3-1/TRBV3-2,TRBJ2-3,TGTGCCAGCAGCCGAATTACAGGGGGTAGCACAGATACGCAGTATTTT,CASSRITGGSTDTQYF
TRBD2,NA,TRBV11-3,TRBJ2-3,TGTGCCAGCAGCTCCGGACTAGCGGACACAGATACGCAGTATTTT,CASSSGLADTDTQYF
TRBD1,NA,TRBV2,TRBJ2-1,TGTGCCAGCAGAGACAACAGGGGGCCTTATGAGCAGTTCTTC,CASRDNRGPYEQFF
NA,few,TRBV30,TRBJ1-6,TGTGCCTGGTTGGAGGGATATAATTCACCCCTCCACTTT,CAWLEGYNSPLHF